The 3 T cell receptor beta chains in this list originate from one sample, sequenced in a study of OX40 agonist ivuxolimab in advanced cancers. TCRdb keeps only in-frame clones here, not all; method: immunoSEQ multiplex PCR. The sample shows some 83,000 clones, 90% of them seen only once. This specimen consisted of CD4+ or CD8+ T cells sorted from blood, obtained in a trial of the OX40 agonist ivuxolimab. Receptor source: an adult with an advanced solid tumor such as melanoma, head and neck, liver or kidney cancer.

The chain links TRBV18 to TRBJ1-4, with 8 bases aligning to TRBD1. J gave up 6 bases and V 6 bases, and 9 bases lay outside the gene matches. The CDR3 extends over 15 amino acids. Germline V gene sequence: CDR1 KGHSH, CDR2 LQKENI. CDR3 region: CASSRNQGADEKLFF. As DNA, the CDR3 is TGTGCCAGCTCTCGTAATCAGGGGGCGGATGAAAAACTGTTTTTT.

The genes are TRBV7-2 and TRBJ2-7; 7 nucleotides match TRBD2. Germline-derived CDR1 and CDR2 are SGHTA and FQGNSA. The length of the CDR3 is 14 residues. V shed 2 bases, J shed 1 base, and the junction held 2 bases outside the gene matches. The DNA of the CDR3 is TGTGCCAGCAGCTTATCTAGCGGTTCCTACGAGCAGTACTTC. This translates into CASSLSSGSYEQYF.

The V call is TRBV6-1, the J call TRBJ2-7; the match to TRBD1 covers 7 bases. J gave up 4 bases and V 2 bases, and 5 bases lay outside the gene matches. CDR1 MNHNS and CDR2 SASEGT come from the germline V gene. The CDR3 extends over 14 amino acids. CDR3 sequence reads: CASSEKGQSYEQYF. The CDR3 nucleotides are TGTGCCAGCAGTGAAAAGGGACAGTCATACGAGCAGTACTTC.